Described below is a single T cell receptor (beta chain) sequence and its context. These data originate in a study of cytomegalovirus exposure and HLA in healthy donors. PCR primers comprised 60 Vbeta and 13 Jbeta primers. The protocol was immunoSEQ multiplex PCR, while the TCRdb copy is restricted to in-frame clones and leaves out a portion. There are 110,000 to 150,000 clones in the sample; roughly three quarters occur only once, and under 2% lies in the top ten. The V and J ends lost 5 bases and 4 bases, in that order; junction bases with no gene match: 10. Germline CDR1 reads LNHDA; CDR2 reads SQIVND (reference sequence). This CDR3 has 16 amino acids.

This chain joins TRBV19 and TRBJ1-5; 8 positions agree with TRBD1. Source material: PBMCs. The receptor's source is a woman between 40 and 50 years old in good health and CMV-seronegative. The CDR3 sequence is CASSSTQGALNQPQHF. CDR3 DNA: TGTGCCAGTAGTTCAACCCAGGGGGCGCTGAATCAGCCCCAGCATTTT.